A selection of T cell receptor beta chains follows, all from one sample in a study of T cell responses to AZD1222 COVID-19 vaccine. The method was immunoSEQ multiplex PCR; TCRdb's version includes in-frame clones alone and lacks a portion of them. The sample consists of roughly 150,000 clones, 90% to 95% of them appearing once. Sequences were derived from peripheral blood, sampled on day 0 of AZD1222 vaccination. These receptors were taken from an adult in good health. Each CDR3 is given with its conserved first and last residue. A D gene is named only where the DNA matches it firmly. The size field is filled for only some rows; it gives once, few, many or a size class.

>TRBJ1-5|TRBV30|-|-
TGTGCCTGGAGGCAGGGAAGCAATCAGCCCCAGCATTTT
CAWRQGSNQPQHF
>TRBJ1-2|TRBV6-5|-|once
TGTGCCAGCAGTTACTGGGGGCGGGACTATGGCTACACCTTC
CASSYWGRDYGYTF
>TRBJ2-7|TRBV24-1|TRBD1|-
TGTGCCACCAGTGACCCACAGGGGGCTGCCTACGAGCAGTACTTC
CATSDPQGAAYEQYF
>TRBJ1-1|TRBV3-1/TRBV3-2|-|-
TGTGCCAGCACATTGTACGGGTCTGAAGCTTTCTTT
CASTLYGSEAFF
>TRBJ2-7|TRBV5-4|TRBD2|-
TGTGCCAGCAGCGCCTATGGAGCGGGAGTTTACGAGCAGTACTTC
CASSAYGAGVYEQYF
>TRBJ1-2|TRBV25-1|-|-
TGTGCCAGCAGTCCCCAGCGGTCAAATGGCTACACCTTC
CASSPQRSNGYTF
>TRBJ1-4|TRBV18|-|once
TGTGCCAGCTCACCCGGACAGATTACAACTAATGAAAAACTGTTTTTT
CASSPGQITTNEKLFF
>TRBJ2-1|TRBV11-2|TRBD2|-
TGTGCCAGCAGCTTAATGGGACTAGCGGGAGTAGGGTTAAATGAGCAGTTCTTC
CASSLMGLAGVGLNEQFF
>TRBJ2-4|TRBV5-4|TRBD1|-
TGTGCCAGCAGCTTGCAGGGGGCTAGAGACATTCAGTACTTC
CASSLQGARDIQYF
>TRBJ2-1|TRBV28|TRBD2|-
TGTGCCAGCAGTGCTAGCGGGTGGAGGGCCAATGAGCAGTTCTTC
CASSASGWRANEQFF
>TRBJ2-2|TRBV14|-|-
TGTGCCAGCAGCCAAAGGAGGGTAGGCACCGGGGAGCTGTTTTTT
CASSQRRVGTGELFF
>TRBJ1-1|TRBV15|TRBD1|-
TGTGCCACAGGGGCAGGGGGCGTCCGAGGAGCTTTCTTT
CATGAGGVRGAFF
>TRBJ1-6|TRBV27|-|-
TGTGCCAGCAGTCCCTACCGTTCACCCCTCCACTTT
CASSPYRSPLHF
>TRBJ2-2|TRBV5-1|-|-
TGCGCCAGCAGCTTGACGACACAGGGCGCCGGGGAGCTGTTTTTT
CASSLTTQGAGELFF
>TRBJ1-1|TRBV3-1/TRBV3-2|-|-
TGTGCCAGCAGCCTTTCACCGGGACAAGGTGAAGCTTTCTTT
CASSLSPGQGEAFF
>TRBJ1-2|TRBV6-4|TRBD1|once
TGTGCCAGCAGTGACGGGACAGAAGGCCGCGGCTACACCTTC
CASSDGTEGRGYTF
>TRBJ1-1|TRBV7-9|-|few
TGTGCCAGGGGGTACACTGAAGCTTTCTTT
CARGYTEAFF
>TRBJ1-2|TRBV6-5|-|-
TGTGCCAGCAGCGGACGGTGGGGTAACTATGGCTACACCTTC
CASSGRWGNYGYTF
>TRBJ2-1|TRBV6-5|TRBD2|-
TGTGCCAGCAGTTACTTGACTAGCACTGAGCAGTTCTTC
CASSYLTSTEQFF
>TRBJ1-1|TRBV9|-|-
TGTGCCAGCAGCCGGCGGGGACCGAACACTGAAGCTTTCTTT
CASSRRGPNTEAFF
>TRBJ2-5|TRBV19|-|-
TGTGCCAGTAGTATCGGTATTCAAGAGACCCAGTACTTC
CASSIGIQETQYF
>TRBJ1-4|TRBV4-1|TRBD1|-
TGCGCCAGCAGCTCCCAGACCAGGGGGCCAGGGAATGAAAAACTGTTTTTT
CASSSQTRGPGNEKLFF
>TRBJ2-1|TRBV11-2|-|-
TGTGCCAGCAGCCCCGGGGCCCTCGAGCAGTTCTTC
CASSPGALEQFF
>TRBJ2-7|TRBV9|TRBD2|-
TGTGCCAGCAGCGGGGAGGGGAGTTCCTACGAGCAGTACTTC
CASSGEGSSYEQYF
>TRBJ2-2|TRBV7-2|-|-
TGTGCCACCCATAGCGGTTTATGGACCGGGGAGCTGTTTTTT
CATHSGLWTGELFF
>TRBJ1-3|TRBV7-9|-|-
TGTGCCAGCAGCCAGACAGACTCTGGAAACACCATATATTTT
CASSQTDSGNTIYF
>TRBJ1-2|TRBV19|-|-
TGTGCCAGTAGTATAACCCGACAGAACTATGGCTACACCTTC
CASSITRQNYGYTF
>TRBJ1-1|TRBV12-3/TRBV12-4|-|few
TGTGCCAGCAGTTTAGCGGGGGTGGTAGCTTTCTTT
CASSLAGVVAFF
>TRBJ2-5|TRBV27|TRBD1|-
TGTGCCAGCAGTCCCTTAGGGCGGGTGTCGGGACAGGGGCCGGGAGAGACCCAGTACTTC
CASSPLGRVSGQGPGETQYF
>TRBJ1-5|TRBV6-2/TRBV6-3|-|once
TGTGCCAGCAGTTACCCCCCACACAGGGCCTCCCAGCATTTT
CASSYPPHRASQHF
>TRBJ2-2|TRBV6-2/TRBV6-3|TRBD2|-
TGTGCCAGCAGTTCCCTAGCGGGAGGGGCAACCGGGGAGCTGTTTTTT
CASSSLAGGATGELFF
>TRBJ1-1|TRBV2|-|-
TGTGCCAGCAGTACCAGGGCCAACACTGAAGCTTTCTTT
CASSTRANTEAFF
>TRBJ2-5|TRBV15|-|-
TGTGCCACCAGCACGCGTTACCAAGAGACCCAGTACTTC
CATSTRYQETQYF
>TRBJ1-4|TRBV30|-|-
TGTGCCTGGAGTGTTAGGGGGGAAAAACTGTTTTTT
CAWSVRGEKLFF
>TRBJ2-5|TRBV7-9|-|-
TGTGCCAGCAGCCCCCAAACAGGGTCTTTCCAAGAGACCCAGTACTTC
CASSPQTGSFQETQYF
>TRBJ2-3|TRBV19|TRBD2|-
TGTGCCAGCGGGGGTAGCGGGATCGGGCGCCTTACGCAGTATTTT
CASGGSGIGRLTQYF
>TRBJ2-7|TRBV2|TRBD2|-
TGTGCCAGCAGTGAAGGTGGGGGGGGATACTACGAGCAGTACTTC
CASSEGGGGYYEQYF
>TRBJ1-4|TRBV19|-|-
TGTGCCAGTTCCTCCCGGGATGAAAAACTGTTTTTT
CASSSRDEKLFF
>TRBJ2-7|TRBV11-2|TRBD2|-
TGTGCCAGCAGCTTAAACAGCGGGAGGTTCCACGAGCAGTACTTC
CASSLNSGRFHEQYF
>TRBJ2-2|TRBV10-3|TRBD2|-
TGTGCCATCGGCCAGCGGGAGGCGAGCACCGGGGAGCTGTTTTTT
CAIGQREASTGELFF
>TRBJ2-1|TRBV9|TRBD2|-
TGTGCCAGCAGCGTAGATGGGACTACCTACAATGAGCAGTTCTTC
CASSVDGTTYNEQFF